The rows below give T cell receptor beta chains drawn from one sample of a study of T cell clonotyping in hematopoietic cell transplantation. TCRdb keeps only in-frame clones here, not all; method: immunoSEQ multiplex PCR. Of tens of thousands of clones in the sample, around 94% were seen once. Sequencing input: peripheral blood mononuclear cells. These receptors were obtained from a woman in her 50s in good health. Some clones in this sample may be carry-over from other donors' samples. CDR3s include the opening cysteine and the closing phenylalanine or tryptophan. A D gene is named only where the DNA matches it firmly. Rows give clone size only sometimes, using once, few, many, or a class for an expanded clone.

v_gene	len	abundance	j_gene	d_gene	CDR3nt	CDR3aa
TRBV27	13	.	TRBJ2-5	.	TGTGCCAGCAGTTTATCCTTCCAAGAGACCCAGTACTTC	CASSLSFQETQYF
TRBV30	11	.	TRBJ1-4	.	TGTGCCTGGAGTGTGGCTGAAAAACTGTTTTTT	CAWSVAEKLFF
TRBV29-1	13	.	TRBJ1-6	TRBD1	TGCAGCGTGGGGACAGGGGGTGAGTCACCCCTCCACTTT	CSVGTGGESPLHF
TRBV7-2	15	.	TRBJ2-1	TRBD1	TGTGCCAGCAGCTCAGTAGGGACAGAACCCAATGAGCAGTTCTTC	CASSSVGTEPNEQFF
TRBV4-3	15	.	TRBJ1-5	.	TGCGCCAGCAGCCAAGAACTTGACGGGGTAAGTCATCAGCATTTT	CASSQELDGVSHQHF
TRBV5-6	15	.	TRBJ1-3	.	TGTGCCAGCAGCTTGGGACACAGCTCTGGAAACACCATATATTTT	CASSLGHSSGNTIYF
TRBV9	14	.	TRBJ2-3	.	TGTGCCAGCAGCCCCGGACTGTTGAGGGATACGCAGTATTTT	CASSPGLLRDTQYF
TRBV25-1	14	.	TRBJ1-2	.	TGTGCCAGCAGTCAAACCGGGACGAACTATGGCTACACCTTC	CASSQTGTNYGYTF
TRBV27	17	.	TRBJ2-3	.	TGTGCCAGCAGTTTAAAGTTGGGGCTACGGGGCACAGATACGCAGTATTTT	CASSLKLGLRGTDTQYF
TRBV5-1	14	.	TRBJ2-2	TRBD1	TGCGCCAGCAGAGGACAGGTCAGCGGCGGGGAGCTGTTTTTT	CASRGQVSGGELFF
TRBV6-1	13	.	TRBJ1-1	.	TGTGCCAGCAGTGACCCGACGAACACTGAAGCTTTCTTT	CASSDPTNTEAFF
TRBV30	15	.	TRBJ1-6	.	TGTGCCTGGAGTGTGGGGGACCAGGCAATTTCACCCCTCCACTTT	CAWSVGDQAISPLHF
TRBV25-1	13	.	TRBJ1-2	.	TGTGCCAGCAGTGAATCTGCCAACTATGGCTACACCTTC	CASSESANYGYTF
TRBV14	15	.	TRBJ1-2	TRBD1	TGTGCCAGCAGCCAATATACCGGGACAGACACTGGCTACACCTTC	CASSQYTGTDTGYTF
TRBV7-9	15	.	TRBJ2-7	TRBD1	TGTGCCAGCAGCCCGAAGACAGGGTTCAACTACGAGCAGTACTTC	CASSPKTGFNYEQYF
TRBV6-5	15	.	TRBJ1-6	.	TGTGCCAGCAGAAACGAACGACAGCTTAATTCACCCCTCCACTTT	CASRNERQLNSPLHF
TRBV25-1	16	.	TRBJ2-2	TRBD2	TGTGCCAGCAGTGAGCGGGGGGCGGGGCGCGCCGGGGAGCTGTTTTTT	CASSERGAGRAGELFF
TRBV6-5	14	once	TRBJ1-3	.	TGTGCCAGCAGCTCCCGTGGCCGTGGAAACACCATATATTTT	CASSSRGRGNTIYF
TRBV6-1	14	.	TRBJ2-7	.	TGTGCCAGCAGTGAAGCGAGCAACTCCTACGAGCAGTACTTC	CASSEASNSYEQYF
TRBV7-3	13	.	TRBJ2-7	.	TGTGCCAGCAGCTTAACGAAAGGCTACGAGCAGTACTTC	CASSLTKGYEQYF